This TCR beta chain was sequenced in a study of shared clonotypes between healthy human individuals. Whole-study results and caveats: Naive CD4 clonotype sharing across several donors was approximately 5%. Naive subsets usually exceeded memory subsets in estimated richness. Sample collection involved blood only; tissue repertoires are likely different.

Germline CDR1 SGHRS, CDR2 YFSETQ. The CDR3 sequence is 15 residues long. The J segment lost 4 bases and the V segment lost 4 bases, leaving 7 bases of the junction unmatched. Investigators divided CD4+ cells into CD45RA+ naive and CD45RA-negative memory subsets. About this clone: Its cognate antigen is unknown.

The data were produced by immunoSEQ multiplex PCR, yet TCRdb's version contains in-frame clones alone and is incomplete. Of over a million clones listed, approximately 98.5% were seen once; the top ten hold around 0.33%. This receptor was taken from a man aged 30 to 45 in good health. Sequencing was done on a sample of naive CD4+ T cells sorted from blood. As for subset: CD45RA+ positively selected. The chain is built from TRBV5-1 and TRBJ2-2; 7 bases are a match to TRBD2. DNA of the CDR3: TGCGCCAGCAGCCAAGTGGGAGGGTCCACCGGGGAGCTGTTTTTT. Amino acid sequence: CASSQVGGSTGELFF.